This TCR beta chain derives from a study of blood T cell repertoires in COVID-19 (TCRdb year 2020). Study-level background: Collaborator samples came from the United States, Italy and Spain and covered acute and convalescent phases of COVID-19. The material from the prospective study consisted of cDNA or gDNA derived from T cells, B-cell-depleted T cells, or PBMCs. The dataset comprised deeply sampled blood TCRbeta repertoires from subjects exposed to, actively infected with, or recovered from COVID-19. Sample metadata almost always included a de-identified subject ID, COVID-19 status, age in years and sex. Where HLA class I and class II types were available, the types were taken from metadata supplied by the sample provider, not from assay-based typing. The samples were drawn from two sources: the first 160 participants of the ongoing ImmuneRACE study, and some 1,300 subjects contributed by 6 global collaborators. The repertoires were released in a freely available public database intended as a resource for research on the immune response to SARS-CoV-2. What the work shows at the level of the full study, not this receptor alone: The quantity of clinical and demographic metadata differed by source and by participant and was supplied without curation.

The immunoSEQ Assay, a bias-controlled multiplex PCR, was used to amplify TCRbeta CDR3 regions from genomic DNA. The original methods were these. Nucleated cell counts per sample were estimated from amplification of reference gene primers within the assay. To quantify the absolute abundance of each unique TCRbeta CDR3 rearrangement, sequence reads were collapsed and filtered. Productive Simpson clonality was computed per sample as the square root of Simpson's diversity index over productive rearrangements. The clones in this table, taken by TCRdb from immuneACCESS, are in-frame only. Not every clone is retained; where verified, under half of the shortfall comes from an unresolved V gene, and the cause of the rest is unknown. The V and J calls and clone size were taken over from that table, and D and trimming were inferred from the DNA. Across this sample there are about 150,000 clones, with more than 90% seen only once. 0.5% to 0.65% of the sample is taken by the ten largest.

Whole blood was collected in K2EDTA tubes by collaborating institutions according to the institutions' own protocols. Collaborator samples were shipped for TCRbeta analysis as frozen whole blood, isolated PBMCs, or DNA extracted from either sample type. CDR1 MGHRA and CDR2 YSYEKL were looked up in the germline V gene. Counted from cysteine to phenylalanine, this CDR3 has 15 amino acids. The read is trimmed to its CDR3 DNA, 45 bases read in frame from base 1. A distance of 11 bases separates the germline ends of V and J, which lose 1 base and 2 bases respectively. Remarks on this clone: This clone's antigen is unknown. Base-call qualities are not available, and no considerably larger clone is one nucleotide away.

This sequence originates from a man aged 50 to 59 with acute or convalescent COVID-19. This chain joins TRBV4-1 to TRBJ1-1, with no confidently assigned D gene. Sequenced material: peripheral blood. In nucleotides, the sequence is TGCGCCAGCAGCCAAGGCGGTCTGGTTAACACTGAAGCTTTCTTT. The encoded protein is CASSQGGLVNTEAFF.